This T cell receptor (beta chain) came from a study of Graves' ophthalmopathy and Graves' hyperthyroidism. Trimming pared 5 bases from V and 7 bases from J, leaving 15 bases between. The V gene's germline CDR1 is DFQATT and CDR2 SNEGSKA (reference sequence). The CDR3 totals 14 residues. RNA transcripts yielded amplified TCR beta CDR3 regions. First-round RT-PCR relied on HTBI primers, and a second-round multiplex PCR came next. TCRdb passed the multiplex PCR reads through MiXCR, listing each CDR3 protein once. This sample has about 740,000 distinct CDR3 sequences, with approximately 40% found just once. This clonotype occurred many times.

Material for sequencing was peripheral blood. The sequence came from an adult man with Graves' ophthalmopathy. The rearrangement links TRBV20-1 to TRBJ1-6; the D is unclear. The CDR3 DNA reads as TGCAGTGCTGATGACGGCCTGCGGAATTCACCCCTCCACTTT. This sequence encodes CSADDGLRNSPLHF.